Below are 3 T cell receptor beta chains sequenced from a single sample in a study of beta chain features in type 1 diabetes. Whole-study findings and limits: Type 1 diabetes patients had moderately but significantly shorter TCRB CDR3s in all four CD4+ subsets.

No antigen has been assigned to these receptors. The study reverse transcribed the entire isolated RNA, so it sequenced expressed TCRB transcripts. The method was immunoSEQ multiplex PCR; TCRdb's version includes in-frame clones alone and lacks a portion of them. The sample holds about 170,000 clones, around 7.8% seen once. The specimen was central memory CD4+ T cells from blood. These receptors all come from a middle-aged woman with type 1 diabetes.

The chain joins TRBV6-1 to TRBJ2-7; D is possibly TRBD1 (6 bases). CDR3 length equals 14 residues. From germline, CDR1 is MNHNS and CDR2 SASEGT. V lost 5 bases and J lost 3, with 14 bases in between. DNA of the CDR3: TGTGCCAGCAGTCAAGGGACACGGCGCTACGAGCAGTACTTC. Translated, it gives CASSQGTRRYEQYF.

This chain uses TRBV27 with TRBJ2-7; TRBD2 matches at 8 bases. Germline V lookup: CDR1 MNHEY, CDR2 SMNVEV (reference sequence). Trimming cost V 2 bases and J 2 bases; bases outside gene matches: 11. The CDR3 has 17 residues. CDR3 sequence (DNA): TGTGCCAGCAGTTTAGTGGAAGCTAGCGGGCATACCTACGAGCAGTACTTC. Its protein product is CASSLVEASGHTYEQYF.

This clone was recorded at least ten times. CDR3 coding DNA: TGTGCCAGTAGTACAGGACATTATAGCAATCAGCCCCAGCATTTT. Translated, it gives CASSTGHYSNQPQHF. The V and J genes are TRBV19 and TRBJ1-5; D perhaps matches TRBD1 (5 bases). The CDR3 loop spans 15 amino acids. Deletions cut 4 bases from V and 0 bases from J, with 10 bases between. CDR1 is LNHDA, CDR2 SQIVND, per germline (reference sequence).